Described below is a single T cell receptor (beta chain) sequence and its context. A single base is all that separates this from a far larger clone, so a read error is likely. The CDR3 does not end in the conserved phenylalanine or tryptophan, so this is likely a read error. The time point here: newly diagnosed GD, antithyroid drugs for less than 3 months. With RNA extracted from PBMCs as input, the TCR library was made. American Thyroid Association guidelines were used to diagnose Graves' disease. Arm-PCR of CDR3 regions with iRepertoire HTBI primers generated TCR beta libraries. TCRdb re-called the multiplex PCR reads with MiXCR, one entry per CDR3 protein. The table has hundreds of thousands of distinct CDR3 sequences, around 13% seen once. The sample is drawn from a study of regulatory T cells in long-lasting Graves disease. From germline, CDR1 is SGHNT and CDR2 YENEEA. CDR3 size: 13 residues. With 5 bases removed from V and 5 bases from J, the gap between germline ends came to 10 bases.

These sequences were also reported in another study, on T cells in Graves' hyperthyroidism and ophthalmopathy.

The specimen comprised peripheral blood mononuclear cells (PBMCs), sampled at new diagnosis, from a patient treated with antithyroid drugs. The source of this sequence is a woman aged 25 to 39 with Graves disease. The gene calls are TRBV11-3 and TRBJ2-1; D is perhaps TRBD1 (6 bases). The CDR3 sequence is CASSRDRNNEQFL. CDR3 in DNA: TGTGCCAGCAGCCGCGACAGGAACAATGAGCAGTTCTTG.